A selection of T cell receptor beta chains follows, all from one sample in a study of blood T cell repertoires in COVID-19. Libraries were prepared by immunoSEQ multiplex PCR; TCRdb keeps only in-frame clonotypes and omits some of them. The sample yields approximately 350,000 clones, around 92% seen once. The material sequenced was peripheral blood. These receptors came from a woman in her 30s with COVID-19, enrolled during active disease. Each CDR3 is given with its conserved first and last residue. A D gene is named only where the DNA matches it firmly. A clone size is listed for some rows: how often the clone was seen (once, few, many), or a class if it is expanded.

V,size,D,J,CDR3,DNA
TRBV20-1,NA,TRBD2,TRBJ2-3,CSASLASGSLGTDTQYF,TGCAGTGCTAGTCTCGCTAGCGGGAGCCTTGGCACAGATACGCAGTATTTT
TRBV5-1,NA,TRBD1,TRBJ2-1,CASSLARGRINEQFF,TGCGCCAGCAGCTTGGCCAGGGGGCGTATCAATGAGCAGTTCTTC
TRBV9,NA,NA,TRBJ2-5,CASSQSGTPREETQYF,TGTGCCAGCAGCCAATCCGGGACACCAAGGGAAGAGACCCAGTACTTC
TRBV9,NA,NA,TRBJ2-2,CASSYHSLSAADTGELFF,TGTGCCAGCAGCTACCATAGCCTAAGCGCAGCGGACACCGGGGAGCTGTTTTTT
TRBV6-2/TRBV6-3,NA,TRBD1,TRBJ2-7,CASSLDRTGPSSYEQYF,TGTGCCAGCAGTCTCGACAGGACAGGGCCGAGCTCCTACGAGCAGTACTTC
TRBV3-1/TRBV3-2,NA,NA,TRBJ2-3,CASSHGSGNPTDTQYF,TGTGCCAGCAGCCATGGGTCGGGAAACCCGACAGATACGCAGTATTTT
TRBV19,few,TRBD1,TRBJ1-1,CASNPQGGNTEAFF,TGTGCCAGTAACCCACAGGGGGGCAACACTGAAGCTTTCTTT
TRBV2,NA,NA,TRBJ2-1,CASSYVDSYNEQFF,TGTGCCAGCAGTTACGTAGACAGCTACAATGAGCAGTTCTTC
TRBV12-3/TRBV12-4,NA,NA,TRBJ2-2,CASRGSGELFF,TGTGCCAGCAGGGGCAGCGGGGAGCTGTTTTTT
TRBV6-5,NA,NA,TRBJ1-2,CASSGGSPGNGYTF,TGTGCCAGCTCCGGAGGATCACCTGGAAATGGCTACACCTTC
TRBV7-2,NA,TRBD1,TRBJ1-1,CASSLRGQGGRNTEAFF,TGTGCCAGCAGCTTAAGGGGACAGGGGGGTAGGAACACTGAAGCTTTCTTT
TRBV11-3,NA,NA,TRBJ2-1,CASSLDRGGSYNEQFF,TGTGCCAGCAGCTTAGATCGGGGTGGATCCTACAATGAGCAGTTCTTC
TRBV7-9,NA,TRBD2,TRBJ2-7,CASSAIAGAYEQYF,TGTGCCAGCAGCGCAATAGCGGGGGCCTACGAGCAGTACTTC
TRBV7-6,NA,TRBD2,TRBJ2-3,CASSLVAGGGTDTQYF,TGTGCCAGCAGCTTAGTAGCGGGGGGGGGCACAGATACGCAGTATTTT
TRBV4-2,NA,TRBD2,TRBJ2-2,CASRQRGDTGELFF,TGTGCCAGCAGGCAGCGGGGGGACACCGGGGAGCTGTTTTTT
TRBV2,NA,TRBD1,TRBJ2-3,CASRRGQGRRDTQYF,TGTGCCAGCAGAAGAGGACAGGGTCGAAGAGATACGCAGTATTTT
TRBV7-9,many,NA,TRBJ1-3,CASSLTQSSGNTIYF,TGTGCCAGCAGCTTAACACAGAGCTCTGGAAACACCATATATTTT
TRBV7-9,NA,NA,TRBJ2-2,CASSPHARGELFF,TGTGCCAGCAGCCCTCACGCCAGGGGGGAGCTGTTTTTT
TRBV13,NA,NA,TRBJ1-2,CASSPGQVNYGYTF,TGTGCCAGCAGCCCAGGACAAGTAAACTATGGCTACACCTTC
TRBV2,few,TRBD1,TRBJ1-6,CASSRGTGMSSPLHF,TGTGCCAGCAGTCGCGGGACAGGGATGAGTTCACCCCTCCACTTT
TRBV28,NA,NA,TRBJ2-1,CASSLTAGSSYNEQFF,TGTGCCAGCAGTTTAACCGCGGGAAGCTCCTACAATGAGCAGTTCTTC
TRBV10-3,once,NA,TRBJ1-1,CAISESQVTEAFF,TGTGCCATCAGTGAGTCCCAGGTAACTGAAGCTTTCTTT
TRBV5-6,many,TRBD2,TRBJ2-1,CASSLLAGVVNEQFF,TGTGCCAGCAGCCTCTTAGCGGGAGTTGTAAATGAGCAGTTCTTC
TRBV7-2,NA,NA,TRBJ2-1,CASSSASGPKQFF,TGTGCCAGCAGCTCCGCGAGCGGACCCAAGCAGTTCTTC
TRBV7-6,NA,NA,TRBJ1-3,CASSYRSGSSGNTIYF,TGTGCCAGCAGCTACAGAAGTGGCAGCTCTGGAAACACCATATATTTT
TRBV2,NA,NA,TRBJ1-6,CASSRQQGTDSPLHF,TGTGCCAGCAGCCGCCAACAGGGAACGGATTCACCCCTCCACTTT
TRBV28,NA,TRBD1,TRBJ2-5,CASSSPLGQGASNQETQYF,TGTGCCAGCAGTTCCCCACTGGGACAGGGGGCTAGTAACCAAGAGACCCAGTACTTC
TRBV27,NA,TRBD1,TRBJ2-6,CASTQTGAGANVLTF,TGTGCCAGCACCCAAACAGGGGCTGGGGCCAACGTCCTGACTTTC
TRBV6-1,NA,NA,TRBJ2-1,CASSEGGKGDPRFF,TGTGCCAGCAGTGAAGGGGGTAAGGGGGACCCTCGGTTCTTC
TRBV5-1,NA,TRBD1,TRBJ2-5,CASSLAPKGQGSRETQYF,TGCGCCAGCAGCTTGGCCCCCAAGGGACAGGGGAGTCGAGAGACCCAGTACTTC
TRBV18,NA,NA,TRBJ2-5,CASSPLGGVEETQYF,TGTGCCAGCTCCCCCTTAGGGGGGGTCGAAGAGACCCAGTACTTC
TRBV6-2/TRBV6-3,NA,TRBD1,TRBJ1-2,CASSFGQGYYGYTF,TGTGCCAGCAGTTTTGGACAGGGATACTATGGCTACACCTTC
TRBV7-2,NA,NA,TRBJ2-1,CASSHRFPLYNEQFF,TGTGCCAGCAGCCACAGGTTCCCGCTCTACAATGAGCAGTTCTTC
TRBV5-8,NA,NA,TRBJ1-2,CASSLISGGIRLVGYGYTF,TGTGCCAGCAGCTTGATCTCCGGGGGTATCAGGCTGGTGGGGTATGGCTACACCTTC
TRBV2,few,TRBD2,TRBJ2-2,CASRYRSAGGGLTGELFF,TGTGCCAGCAGATACCGCTCGGCGGGAGGGGGCCTCACCGGGGAGCTGTTTTTT
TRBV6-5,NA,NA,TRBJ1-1,CASSYSRVIDTEAFF,TGTGCCAGCAGTTACTCGCGGGTTATAGACACTGAAGCTTTCTTT
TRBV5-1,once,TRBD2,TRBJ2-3,CASSPYSSGTDTQYF,TGCGCCAGCAGCCCCTATTCTAGCGGAACAGATACGCAGTATTTT
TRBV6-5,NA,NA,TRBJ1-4,CASSSTAGSREKLFF,TGTGCCAGCAGTTCCACGGCGGGTAGTCGGGAAAAACTGTTTTTT
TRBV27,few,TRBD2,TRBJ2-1,CASSLWTSGDNEQFF,TGTGCCAGCAGTTTATGGACTAGCGGGGACAATGAGCAGTTCTTC
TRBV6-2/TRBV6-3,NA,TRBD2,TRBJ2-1,CASSPSGAYNEQFF,TGTGCCAGCAGCCCTAGCGGGGCCTACAATGAGCAGTTCTTC
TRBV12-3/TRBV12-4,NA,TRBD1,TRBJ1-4,CASSRDRGQKLFF,TGTGCCAGCAGCCGGGACAGGGGGCAGAAACTGTTTTTT
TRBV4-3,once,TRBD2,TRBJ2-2,CASSQGSGGPLKNTGELFF,TGCGCCAGCAGCCAAGGGAGCGGGGGCCCTCTTAAGAACACCGGGGAGCTGTTTTTT
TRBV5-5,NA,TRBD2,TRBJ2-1,CASSAPGGDEQFF,TGTGCCAGCAGCGCCCCCGGGGGGGATGAGCAGTTCTTC
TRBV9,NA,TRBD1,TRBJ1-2,CASSVAGTDYGYTF,TGTGCCAGCAGCGTCGCCGGGACAGACTATGGCTACACCTTC
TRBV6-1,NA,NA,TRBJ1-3,CASSNPYRAGNTIYF,TGTGCCAGCAGCAATCCCTACAGGGCTGGAAACACCATATATTTT
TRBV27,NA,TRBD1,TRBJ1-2,CASSSAFIGTGNSYGYTF,TGTGCCAGCAGTTCGGCGTTCATCGGGACAGGGAATTCCTATGGCTACACCTTC
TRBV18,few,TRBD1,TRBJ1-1,CASSPVQGAPHGTEAFF,TGTGCCAGCTCACCAGTCCAGGGGGCACCCCATGGCACTGAAGCTTTCTTT
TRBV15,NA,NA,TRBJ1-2,CATTTDIPSVGYTF,TGTGCCACCACCACGGACATCCCGAGCGTGGGCTACACCTTC
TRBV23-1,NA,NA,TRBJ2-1,CASSQSRLVQAYNEQFF,TGCGCCAGCAGTCAATCGCGGCTAGTTCAAGCCTACAATGAGCAGTTCTTC
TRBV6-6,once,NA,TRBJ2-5,CASTAMGQDTETQYF,TGTGCCAGCACCGCGATGGGGCAGGACACAGAGACCCAGTACTTC
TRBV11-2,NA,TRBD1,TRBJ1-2,CASSSGTGHYGYTF,TGTGCCAGCAGTTCCGGGACAGGCCACTATGGCTACACCTTC
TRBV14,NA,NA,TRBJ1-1,CASSQARAGSTEAFF,TGTGCCAGCAGCCAAGCGAGGGCGGGCAGCACTGAAGCTTTCTTT
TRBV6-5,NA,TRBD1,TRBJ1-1,CASSRDRLGEAFF,TGTGCCAGCAGCCGGGACAGGCTGGGGGAAGCTTTCTTT
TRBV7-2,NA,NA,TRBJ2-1,CASSFGELVGEQFF,TGTGCCAGCAGCTTCGGGGAGTTAGTAGGTGAGCAGTTCTTC
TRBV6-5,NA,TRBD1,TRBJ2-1,CASRPAGTGNEQFF,TGTGCCAGCAGGCCCGCCGGGACAGGGAATGAGCAGTTCTTC
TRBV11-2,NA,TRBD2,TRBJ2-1,CASSLVGRPPYNEQFF,TGTGCCAGCAGCTTAGTCGGGAGGCCCCCCTACAATGAGCAGTTCTTC
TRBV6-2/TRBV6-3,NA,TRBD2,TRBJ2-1,CASSYSREWQFF,TGTGCCAGCAGTTATTCGCGGGAGTGGCAGTTCTTC
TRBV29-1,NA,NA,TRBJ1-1,CSVEDRVDTEAFF,TGCAGCGTTGAAGACAGGGTAGACACTGAAGCTTTCTTT
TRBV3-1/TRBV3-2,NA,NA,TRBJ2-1,CASSQWRDSYNEQFF,TGTGCCAGCAGCCAATGGAGAGACTCCTACAATGAGCAGTTCTTC